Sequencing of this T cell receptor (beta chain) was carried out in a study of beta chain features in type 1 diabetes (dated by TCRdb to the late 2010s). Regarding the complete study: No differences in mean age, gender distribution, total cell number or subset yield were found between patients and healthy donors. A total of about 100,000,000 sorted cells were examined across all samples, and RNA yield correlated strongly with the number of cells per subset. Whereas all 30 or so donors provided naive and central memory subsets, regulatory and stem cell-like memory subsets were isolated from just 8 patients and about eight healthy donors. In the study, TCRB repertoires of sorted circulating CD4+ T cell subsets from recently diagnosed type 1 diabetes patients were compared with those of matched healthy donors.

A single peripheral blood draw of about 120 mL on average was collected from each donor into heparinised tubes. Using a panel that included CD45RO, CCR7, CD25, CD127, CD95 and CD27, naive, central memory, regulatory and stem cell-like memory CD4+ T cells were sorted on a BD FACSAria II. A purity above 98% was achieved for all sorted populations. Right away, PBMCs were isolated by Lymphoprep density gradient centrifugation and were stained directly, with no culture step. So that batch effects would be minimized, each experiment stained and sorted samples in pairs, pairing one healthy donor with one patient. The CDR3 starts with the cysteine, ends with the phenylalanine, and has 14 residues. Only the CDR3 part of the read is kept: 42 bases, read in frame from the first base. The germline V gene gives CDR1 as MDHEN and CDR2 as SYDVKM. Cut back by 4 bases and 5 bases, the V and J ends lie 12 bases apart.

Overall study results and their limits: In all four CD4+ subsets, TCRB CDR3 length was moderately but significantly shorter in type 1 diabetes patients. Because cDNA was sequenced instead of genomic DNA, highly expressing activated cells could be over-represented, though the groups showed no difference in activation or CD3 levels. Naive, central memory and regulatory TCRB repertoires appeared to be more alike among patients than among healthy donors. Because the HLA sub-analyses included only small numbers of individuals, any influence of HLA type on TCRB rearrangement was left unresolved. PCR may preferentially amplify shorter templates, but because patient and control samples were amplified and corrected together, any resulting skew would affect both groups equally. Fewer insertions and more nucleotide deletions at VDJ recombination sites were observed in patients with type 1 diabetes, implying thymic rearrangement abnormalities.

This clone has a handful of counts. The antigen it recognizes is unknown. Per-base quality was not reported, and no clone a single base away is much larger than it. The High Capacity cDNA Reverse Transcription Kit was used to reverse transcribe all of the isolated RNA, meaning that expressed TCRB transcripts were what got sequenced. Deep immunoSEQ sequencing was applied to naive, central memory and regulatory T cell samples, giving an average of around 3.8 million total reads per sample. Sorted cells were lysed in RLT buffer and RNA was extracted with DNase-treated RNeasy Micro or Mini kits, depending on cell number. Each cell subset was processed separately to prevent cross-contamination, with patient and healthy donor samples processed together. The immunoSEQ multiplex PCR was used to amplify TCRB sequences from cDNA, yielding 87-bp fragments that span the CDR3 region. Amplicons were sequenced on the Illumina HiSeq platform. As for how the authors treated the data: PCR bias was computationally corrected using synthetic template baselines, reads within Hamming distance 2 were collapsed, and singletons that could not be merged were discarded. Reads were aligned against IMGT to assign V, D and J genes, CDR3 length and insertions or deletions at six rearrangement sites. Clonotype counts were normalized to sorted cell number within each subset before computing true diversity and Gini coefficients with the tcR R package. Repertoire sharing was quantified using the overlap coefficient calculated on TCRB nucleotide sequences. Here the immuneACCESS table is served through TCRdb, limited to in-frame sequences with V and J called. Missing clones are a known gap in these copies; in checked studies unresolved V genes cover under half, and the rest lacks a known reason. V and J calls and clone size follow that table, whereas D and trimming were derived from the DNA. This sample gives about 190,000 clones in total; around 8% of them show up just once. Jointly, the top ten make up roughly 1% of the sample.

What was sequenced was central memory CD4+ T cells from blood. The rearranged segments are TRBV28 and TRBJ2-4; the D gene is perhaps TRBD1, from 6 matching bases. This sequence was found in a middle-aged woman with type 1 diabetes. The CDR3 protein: CASSSYRVENIQYF. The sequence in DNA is TGTGCCAGCAGTTCGTACAGGGTCGAAAACATTCAGTACTTC.